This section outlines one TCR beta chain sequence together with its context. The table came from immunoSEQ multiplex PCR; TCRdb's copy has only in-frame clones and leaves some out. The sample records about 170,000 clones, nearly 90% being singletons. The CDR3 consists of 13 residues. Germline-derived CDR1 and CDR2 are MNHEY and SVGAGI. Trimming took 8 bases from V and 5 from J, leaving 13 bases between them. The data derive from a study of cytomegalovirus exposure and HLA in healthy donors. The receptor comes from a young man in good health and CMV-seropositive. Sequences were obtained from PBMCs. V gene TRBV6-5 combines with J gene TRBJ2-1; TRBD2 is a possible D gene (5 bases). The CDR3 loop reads CASPVGEHNEQFF. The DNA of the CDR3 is TGTGCCAGCCCTGTCGGGGAGCACAATGAGCAGTTCTTC.